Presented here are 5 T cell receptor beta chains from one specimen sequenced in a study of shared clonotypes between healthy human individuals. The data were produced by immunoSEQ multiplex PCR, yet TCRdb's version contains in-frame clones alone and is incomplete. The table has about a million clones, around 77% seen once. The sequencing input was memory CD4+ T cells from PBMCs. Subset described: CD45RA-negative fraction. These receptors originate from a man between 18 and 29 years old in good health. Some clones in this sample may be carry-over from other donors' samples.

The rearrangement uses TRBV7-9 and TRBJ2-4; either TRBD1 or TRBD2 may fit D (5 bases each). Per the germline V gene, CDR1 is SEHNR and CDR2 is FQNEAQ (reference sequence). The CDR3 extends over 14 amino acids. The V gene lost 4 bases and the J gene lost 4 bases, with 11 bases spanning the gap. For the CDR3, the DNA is TGTGCCAGCAGCTCCGGGGACGGAAAAAACATTCAGTACTTC. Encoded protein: CASSSGDGKNIQYF.

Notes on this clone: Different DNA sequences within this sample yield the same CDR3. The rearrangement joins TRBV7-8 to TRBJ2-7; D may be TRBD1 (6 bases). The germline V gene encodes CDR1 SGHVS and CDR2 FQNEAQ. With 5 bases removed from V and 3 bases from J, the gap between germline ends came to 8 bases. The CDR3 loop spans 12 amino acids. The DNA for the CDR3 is TGTGCCAGCAGCCCGACAGGCTACGAGCAGTACTTC. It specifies CASSPTGYEQYF.

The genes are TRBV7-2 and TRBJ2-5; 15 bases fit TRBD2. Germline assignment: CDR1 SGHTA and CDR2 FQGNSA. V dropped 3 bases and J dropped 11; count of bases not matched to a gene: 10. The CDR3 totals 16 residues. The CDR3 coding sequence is TGTGCCAGCAGCTTCGATAGGACTAGCGGGAGGGCGGGGCAGTACTTC. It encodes CASSFDRTSGRAGQYF. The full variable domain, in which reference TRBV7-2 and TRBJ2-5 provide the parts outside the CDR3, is GAGVSQSPSNKVTEKGKDVELRCDPISGHTALYWYRQSLGQGLEFLIYFQGNSAPDKSGLPSDRFSAERTGGSVSTLTIQRTQQEDSAVYLCASSFDRTSGRAGQYFGPGTRLLVL.

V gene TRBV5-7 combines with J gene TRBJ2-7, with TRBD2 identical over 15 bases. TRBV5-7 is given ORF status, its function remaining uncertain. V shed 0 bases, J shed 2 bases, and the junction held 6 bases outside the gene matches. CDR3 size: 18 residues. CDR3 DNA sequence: TGTGCCAGCAGCTTGGATGGACTAGCGGGAGGGGGAACCTACGAGCAGTACTTC. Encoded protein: CASSLDGLAGGGTYEQYF.

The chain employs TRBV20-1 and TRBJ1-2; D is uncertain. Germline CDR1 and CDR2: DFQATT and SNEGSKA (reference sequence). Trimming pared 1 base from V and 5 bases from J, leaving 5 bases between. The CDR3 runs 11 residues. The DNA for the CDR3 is TGCAGTGCTAGAGCAGTATATGGCTACACCTTC. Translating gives CSARAVYGYTF.